This T cell receptor beta chain was sequenced for a study of cytomegalovirus exposure and HLA in healthy donors. Comments on this clone: The antigen remains undetermined.

Study observations and caveats: Sequence variants that were highly shared formed a cluster that was likely a sequencing artifact. Later, an analysis found that common viral pathogens appeared to be linked with several of the most significant clusters.

Primers for the PCR totalled 60 Vbeta and 13 Jbeta. Here immunoSEQ multiplex PCR was the method, and the copy in TCRdb shows in-frame clones only, minus some. This repertoire shows roughly 150,000 clones, just under 75% found once; its top ten account for 1.5% to 2%. Source material: PBMCs. The origin of this receptor is a woman aged 18 to 35 in good health and CMV-seronegative.

CDR3 sequence: CASRPSRGWSETQYF. In nucleotides, the CDR3 is TGTGCCAGCAGGCCCTCCAGGGGATGGTCAGAGACCCAGTACTTC. This chain links TRBV6-5 with TRBJ2-5; tentatively, D is TRBD1 (6 bases). The V gene's germline CDR1 is MNHEY and CDR2 SVGAGI. The CDR3 contains 15 residues. V was pared by 6 bases and J by 4 bases, with 18 bases between.